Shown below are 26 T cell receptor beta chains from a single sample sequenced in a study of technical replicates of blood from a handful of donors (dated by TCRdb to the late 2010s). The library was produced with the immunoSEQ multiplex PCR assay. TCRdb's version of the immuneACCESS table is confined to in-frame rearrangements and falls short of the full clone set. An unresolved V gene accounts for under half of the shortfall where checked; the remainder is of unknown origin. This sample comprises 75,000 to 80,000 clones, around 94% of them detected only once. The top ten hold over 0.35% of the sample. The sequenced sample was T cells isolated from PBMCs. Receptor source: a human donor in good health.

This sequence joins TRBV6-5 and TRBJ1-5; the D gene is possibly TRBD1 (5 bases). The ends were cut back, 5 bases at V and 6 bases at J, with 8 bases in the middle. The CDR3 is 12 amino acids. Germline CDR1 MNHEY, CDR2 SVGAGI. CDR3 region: CASSDGGQPQHF. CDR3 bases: TGTGCCAGCAGTGACGGGGGTCAGCCCCAGCATTTT.

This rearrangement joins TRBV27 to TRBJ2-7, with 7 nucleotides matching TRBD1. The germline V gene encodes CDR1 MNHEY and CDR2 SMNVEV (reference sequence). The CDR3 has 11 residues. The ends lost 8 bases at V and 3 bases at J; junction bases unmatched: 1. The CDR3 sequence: CASGDSYEQYF. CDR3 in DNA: TGTGCCAGCGGGGACAGCTACGAGCAGTACTTC.

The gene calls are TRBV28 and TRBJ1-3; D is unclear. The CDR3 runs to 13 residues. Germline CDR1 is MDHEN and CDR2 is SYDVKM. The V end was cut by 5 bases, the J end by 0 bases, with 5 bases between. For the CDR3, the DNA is TGTGCCAGCAGTGTCAGCTCTGGAAACACCATATATTTT. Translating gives CASSVSSGNTIYF.

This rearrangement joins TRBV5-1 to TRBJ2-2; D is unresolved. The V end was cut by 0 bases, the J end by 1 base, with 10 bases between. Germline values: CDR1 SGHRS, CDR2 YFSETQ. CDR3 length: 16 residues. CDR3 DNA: TGCGCCAGCAGCTTGGCTCCCAGTATGAACACCGGGGAGCTGTTTTTT. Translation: CASSLAPSMNTGELFF.

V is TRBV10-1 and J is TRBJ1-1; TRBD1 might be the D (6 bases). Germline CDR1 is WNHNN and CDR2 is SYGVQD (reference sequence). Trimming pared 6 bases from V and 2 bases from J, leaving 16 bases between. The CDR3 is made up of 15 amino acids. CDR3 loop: CASSFSRGGNTEAFF. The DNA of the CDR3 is TGCGCCAGCAGCTTTTCCCGAGGGGGAAACACTGAAGCTTTCTTT.

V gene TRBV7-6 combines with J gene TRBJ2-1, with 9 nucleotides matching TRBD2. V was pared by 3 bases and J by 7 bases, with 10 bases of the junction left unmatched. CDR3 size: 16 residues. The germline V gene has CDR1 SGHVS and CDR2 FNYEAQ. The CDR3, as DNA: TGTGCCAGCAGCTTTTTAGCGGGAGTGATAGGTAATGAGCAGTTCTTC. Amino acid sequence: CASSFLAGVIGNEQFF.

The chain's CDR3 is CASSGAGTSYEQYF. CDR3 coding DNA: TGTGCCAGTAGTGGCGCCGGGACATCCTACGAGCAGTACTTC. This chain joins TRBV19 and TRBJ2-7, with D possibly being TRBD1 (6 bases). This CDR3 is built from 14 residues. V lost 5 bases and J lost 1, with 12 bases in between. Germline CDR1 and CDR2: LNHDA and SQIVND (reference sequence).

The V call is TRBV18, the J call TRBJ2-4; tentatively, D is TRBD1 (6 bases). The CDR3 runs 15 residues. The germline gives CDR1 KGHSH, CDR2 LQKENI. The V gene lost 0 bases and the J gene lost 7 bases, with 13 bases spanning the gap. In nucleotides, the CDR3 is TGTGCCAGCTCACCACCGGTAAGGGGGTTGAACATTCAGTACTTC. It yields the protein CASSPPVRGLNIQYF.

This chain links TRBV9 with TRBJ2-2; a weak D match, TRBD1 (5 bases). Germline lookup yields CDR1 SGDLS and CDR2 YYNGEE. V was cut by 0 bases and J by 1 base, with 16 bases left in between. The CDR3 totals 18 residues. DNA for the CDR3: TGTGCCAGCAGCGTAGGGGCACGTCAGGGCCAGAACACCGGGGAGCTGTTTTTT. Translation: CASSVGARQGQNTGELFF.

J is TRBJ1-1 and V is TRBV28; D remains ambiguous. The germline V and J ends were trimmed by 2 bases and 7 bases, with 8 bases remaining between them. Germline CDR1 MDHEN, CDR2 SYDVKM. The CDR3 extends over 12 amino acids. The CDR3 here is CASSLALSEAFF. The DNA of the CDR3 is TGTGCCAGCAGTTTAGCGCTGAGTGAAGCTTTCTTT.

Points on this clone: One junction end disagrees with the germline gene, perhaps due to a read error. The CDR3 spells CASSLIPGQGISF. The DNA for the CDR3 is TGTGCCAGCAGCCTGATCCCGGGACAGGGTATCTCTTTT. The chain couples TRBV5-4 to TRBJ1-1; TRBD1 matches at 9 bases. CDR3 length: 13 amino acids. Germline CDR1 SGHNT, CDR2 YYREEE (reference sequence).

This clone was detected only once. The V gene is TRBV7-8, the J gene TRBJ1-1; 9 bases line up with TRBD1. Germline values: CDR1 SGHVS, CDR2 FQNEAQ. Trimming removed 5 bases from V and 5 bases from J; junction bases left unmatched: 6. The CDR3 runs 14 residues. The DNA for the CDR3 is TGTGCCAGCAGCGGATTGACAGGGGGAACTGAAGCTTTCTTT. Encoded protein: CASSGLTGGTEAFF.

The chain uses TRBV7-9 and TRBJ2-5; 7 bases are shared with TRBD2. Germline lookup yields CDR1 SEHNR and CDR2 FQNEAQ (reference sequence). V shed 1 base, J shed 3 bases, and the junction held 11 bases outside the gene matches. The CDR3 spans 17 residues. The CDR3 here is CASSLGILAERKETQYF. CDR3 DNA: TGTGCCAGCAGCTTAGGTATCCTAGCGGAAAGAAAAGAGACCCAGTACTTC.

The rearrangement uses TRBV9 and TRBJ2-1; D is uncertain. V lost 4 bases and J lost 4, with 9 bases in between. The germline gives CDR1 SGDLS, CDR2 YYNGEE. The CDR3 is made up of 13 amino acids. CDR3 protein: CASSLDLYNEQFF. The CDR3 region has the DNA TGTGCCAGCAGCCTAGACTTATACAATGAGCAGTTCTTC.

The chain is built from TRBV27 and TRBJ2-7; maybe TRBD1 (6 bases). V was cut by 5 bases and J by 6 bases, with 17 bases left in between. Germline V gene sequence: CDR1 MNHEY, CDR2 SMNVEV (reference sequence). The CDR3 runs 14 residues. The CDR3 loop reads CASSPLDSLPEQYF. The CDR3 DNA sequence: TGTGCCAGCAGTCCTCTGGACAGCCTCCCCGAGCAGTACTTC.

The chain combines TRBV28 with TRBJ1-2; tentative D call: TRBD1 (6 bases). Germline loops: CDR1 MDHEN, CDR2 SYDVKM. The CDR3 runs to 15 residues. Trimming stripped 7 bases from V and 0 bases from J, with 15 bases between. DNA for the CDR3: TGTGCCAGCACCTCCCCGGGACAACCTAACTATGGCTACACCTTC. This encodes CASTSPGQPNYGYTF.

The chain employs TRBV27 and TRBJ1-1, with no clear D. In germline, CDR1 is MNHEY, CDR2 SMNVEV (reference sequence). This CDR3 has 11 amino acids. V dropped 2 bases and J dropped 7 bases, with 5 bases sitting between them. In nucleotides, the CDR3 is TGTGCCAGCAGTTTAGGCGGTGAAGCTTTCTTT. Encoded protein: CASSLGGEAFF.

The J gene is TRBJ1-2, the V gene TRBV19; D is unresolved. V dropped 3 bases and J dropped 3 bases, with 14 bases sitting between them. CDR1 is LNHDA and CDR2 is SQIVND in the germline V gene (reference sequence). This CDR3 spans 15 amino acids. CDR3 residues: CASSIHGYNDYGYTF. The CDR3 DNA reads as TGTGCCAGTAGTATTCACGGGTACAACGACTATGGCTACACCTTC.

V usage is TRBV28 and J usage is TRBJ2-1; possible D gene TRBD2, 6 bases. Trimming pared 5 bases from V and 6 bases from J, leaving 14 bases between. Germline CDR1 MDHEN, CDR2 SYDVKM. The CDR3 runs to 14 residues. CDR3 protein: CASSTWGLFNEQFF. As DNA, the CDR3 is TGTGCCAGCAGTACGTGGGGACTTTTCAATGAGCAGTTCTTC.

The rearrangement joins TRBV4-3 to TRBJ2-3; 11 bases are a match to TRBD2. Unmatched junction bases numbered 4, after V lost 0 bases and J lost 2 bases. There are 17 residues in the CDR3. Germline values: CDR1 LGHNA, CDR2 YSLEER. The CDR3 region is CASSQEVAGGITDTQYF. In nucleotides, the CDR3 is TGCGCCAGCAGCCAAGAGGTAGCGGGAGGGATCACAGATACGCAGTATTTT.

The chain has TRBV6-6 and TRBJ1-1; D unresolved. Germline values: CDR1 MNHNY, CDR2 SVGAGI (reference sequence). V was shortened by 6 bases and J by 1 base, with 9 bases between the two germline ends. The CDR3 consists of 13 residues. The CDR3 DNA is TGTGCCAGCAGAACCCCGGGGAACACTGAAGCTTTCTTT. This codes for CASRTPGNTEAFF.

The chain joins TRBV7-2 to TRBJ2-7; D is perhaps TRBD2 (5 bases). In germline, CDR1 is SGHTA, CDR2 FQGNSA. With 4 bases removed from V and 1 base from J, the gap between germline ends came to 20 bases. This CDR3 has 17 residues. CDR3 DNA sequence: TGTGCCAGCAGCTCCTCCCTGAGGGAGCGACTATCCTACGAGCAGTACTTC. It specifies CASSSSLRERLSYEQYF.

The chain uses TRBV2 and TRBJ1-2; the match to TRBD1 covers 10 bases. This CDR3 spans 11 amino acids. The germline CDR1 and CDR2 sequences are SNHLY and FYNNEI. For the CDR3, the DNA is TGTACAGAGACAGGGGGCGATGGCTACACCTTC. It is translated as CTETGGDGYTF.

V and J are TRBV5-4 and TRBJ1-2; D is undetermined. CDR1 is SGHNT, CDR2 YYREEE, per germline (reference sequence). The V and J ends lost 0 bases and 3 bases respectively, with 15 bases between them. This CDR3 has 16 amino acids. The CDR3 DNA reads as TGTGCCAGCAGCTTGGCTGGCCCCAGCGGGGACTATGGCTACACCTTC. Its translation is CASSLAGPSGDYGYTF. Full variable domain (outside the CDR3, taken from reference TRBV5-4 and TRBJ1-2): ETGVTQSPTHLIKTRGQQVTLRCSSQSGHNTVSWYQQALGQGPQFIFQYYREEENGRGNFPPRFSGLQFPNYSSELNVNALELDDSALYLCASSLAGPSGDYGYTFGSGTRLTVV.

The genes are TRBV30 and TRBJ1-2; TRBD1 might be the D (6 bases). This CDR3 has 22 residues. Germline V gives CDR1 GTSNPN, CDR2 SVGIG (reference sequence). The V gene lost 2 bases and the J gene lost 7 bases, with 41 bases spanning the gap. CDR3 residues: CAWSRPSKLAGGLNREIRGYTF. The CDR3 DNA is TGTGCCTGGAGTCGACCCTCAAAACTAGCGGGAGGGCTGAACAGGGAGATTCGTGGCTACACCTTC.

CDR3 residues: CASSPGTGALNEKLFF. Here the CDR3 DNA reads TGTGCCAGCAGTCCCGGGACAGGGGCGCTTAATGAAAAACTGTTTTTT. The chain joins TRBV28 to TRBJ1-4, with TRBD1 matching over 10 bases. The trim removed 5 bases at V and 4 bases at J, leaving 7 bases unmatched. Germline V lookup: CDR1 MDHEN, CDR2 SYDVKM. This CDR3 is built from 16 residues.